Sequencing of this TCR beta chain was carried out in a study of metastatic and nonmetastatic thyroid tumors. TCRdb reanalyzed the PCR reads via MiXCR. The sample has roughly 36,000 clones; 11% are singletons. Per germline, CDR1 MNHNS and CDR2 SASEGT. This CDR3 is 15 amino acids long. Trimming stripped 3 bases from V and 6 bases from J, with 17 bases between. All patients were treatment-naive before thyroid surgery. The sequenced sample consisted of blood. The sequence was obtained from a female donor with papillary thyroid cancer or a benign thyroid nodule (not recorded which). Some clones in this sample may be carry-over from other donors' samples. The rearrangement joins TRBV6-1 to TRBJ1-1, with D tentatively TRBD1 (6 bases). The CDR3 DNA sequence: TGTGCCAGCAGTGATAGGGCAGGGGTGGTCGCTGAAGCTTTCTTT. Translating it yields CASSDRAGVVAEAFF.